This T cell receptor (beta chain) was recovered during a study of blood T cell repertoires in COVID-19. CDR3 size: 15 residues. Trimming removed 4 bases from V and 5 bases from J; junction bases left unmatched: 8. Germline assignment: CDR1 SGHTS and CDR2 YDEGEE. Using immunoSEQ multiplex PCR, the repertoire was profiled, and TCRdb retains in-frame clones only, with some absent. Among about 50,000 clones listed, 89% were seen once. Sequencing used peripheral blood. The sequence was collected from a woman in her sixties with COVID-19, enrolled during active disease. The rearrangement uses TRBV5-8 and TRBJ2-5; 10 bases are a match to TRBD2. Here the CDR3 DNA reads TGTGCCAGCAGCCTCGGGACTAGCGAGCGGGAGACCCAGTACTTC. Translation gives CASSLGTSERETQYF.